Presented here are 11 T cell receptor beta chains from one specimen sequenced in a study of CD8+ T cells in alopecia areata. Treatment described: oral pan-JAK inhibitor, 5-10 mg twice daily. In each case, RNA was isolated and then reverse transcribed into cDNA as the sequencing template. Some clones are missing from TCRdb's copy, which holds only in-frame ones; the method was immunoSEQ multiplex PCR. Of approximately 160,000 clones listed, less than 70% were seen once; the top ten hold 13% to 15%. The specimen comprised CD4+ T cells sorted from blood, sampled at week 24, from a patient treated with tofacitinib. The receptors come from a human donor with alopecia areata.

This clone was detected a few times. The chain recombines TRBV7-2 with TRBJ2-5; D possibly corresponds to TRBD2 (5 bases). The V end lost 5 bases, the J end lost 5 bases, and 15 bases lay between the germline ends. The CDR3 has 14 amino acids. CDR1 is SGHTA, CDR2 FQGNSA, per germline. Here the CDR3 DNA reads TGTGCCAGCAGCCCCCGAGCTAGCTATGAGACCCAGTACTTC. It yields the protein CASSPRASYETQYF.

The rearrangement links TRBV6-1 to TRBJ2-6, with 9 bases lining up with TRBD1. Germline assignment: CDR1 MNHNS and CDR2 SASEGT. V was pared by 6 bases and J by 11 bases, with 8 bases of the junction left unmatched. CDR3 length: 14 residues. The CDR3 DNA reads as TGTGCCAGCAGACGGACAGGGGATTATTACGTCCTGACTTTC. Its translation: CASRRTGDYYVLTF.

The chain has TRBV7-9 and TRBJ2-7, with 8 bases aligning to TRBD2. Germline CDR1 SEHNR, CDR2 FQNEAQ (reference sequence). The V segment lost 8 bases and the J segment 0 bases; nucleotides outside the gene matches: 6. This CDR3 has 14 amino acids. CDR3 DNA sequence: TGTGCCAGCCGGGAGGGCCCGAGCTCCTACGAGCAGTACTTC. Translating it yields CASREGPSSYEQYF.

The chain is built from TRBV4-2 and TRBJ2-7; 8 nucleotides agree with TRBD2. Germline V gene lookup returns CDR1 LGHNA and CDR2 YNFKEQ. CDR3 length: 16 amino acids. J lost 4 bases, V lost 4 bases, and 12 bases had no gene match. In nucleotides, the CDR3 is TGTGCCAGCAGCCCCAACCTTGGGACGGGAGGGTACGAGCAGTACTTC. Translating gives CASSPNLGTGGYEQYF.

This clone was seen more than once but under ten times. The chain joins TRBV10-2 to TRBJ1-2; 7 bases map to TRBD1. Germline values: CDR1 WSHSY, CDR2 SAAADI. Unmatched junction bases numbered 10, after V lost 8 bases and J lost 4 bases. CDR3 size: 14 residues. This chain's CDR3 is CASGRQGGGYGYTF. The DNA of the CDR3 is TGCGCCAGCGGGAGACAGGGAGGGGGCTATGGCTACACCTTC.

This chain joins TRBV21-1 and TRBJ1-2. TRBV21-1 represents a pseudogene. The CDR3 has 14 residues. The CDR3 DNA sequence: TGTGCCAGCTCACACCCTAGGAAGAACTATGGCTACACCTTC. Translated, it gives CASSHPRKNYGYTF.

This clone has a handful of counts. The chain couples TRBV7-3 to TRBJ1-2; 9 positions agree with TRBD1. Losses at the gene ends were 4 bases for V and 6 bases for J; bases not matched to a gene: 6. The CDR3 is 14 amino acids. CDR1 and CDR2 from the germline V gene are SGHTA and FQGTGA. The chain's CDR3 is CASSSGTGSDGYTF. The CDR3 DNA is TGTGCCAGCAGCTCTGGGACAGGGAGCGATGGCTACACCTTC.

This chain connects TRBV30 to TRBJ2-2, with D possibly matching TRBD1 (6 bases). Germline values: CDR1 GTSNPN, CDR2 SVGIG (reference sequence). The CDR3 length is 13 residues. CDR3 coding DNA: TGTGCGGGCACTCGAGGGGGCACCGGGGAGCTGTTTTTT. It specifies CAGTRGGTGELFF.

This clone was detected ten times or more. This chain connects TRBV19 to TRBJ2-2; D gene ambiguous. Trimming took 6 bases from V and 10 from J, leaving 15 bases between them. Germline V gene lookup returns CDR1 LNHDA and CDR2 SQIVND (reference sequence). CDR3 size: 13 residues. The CDR3 DNA reads as TGTGCCAGTAGCATAACATCTAGGGTGGAGCTGTTTTTT. Protein: CASSITSRVELFF.

The V gene is TRBV7-9, the J gene TRBJ2-2; D unresolved. V was shortened by 3 bases and J by 6 bases, with 5 bases between the two germline ends. CDR1 is SEHNR, CDR2 FQNEAQ, per germline (reference sequence). The CDR3 extends over 12 amino acids. CDR3 protein: CASSFPAGELFF. CDR3 DNA: TGTGCCAGCAGCTTCCCTGCCGGGGAGCTGTTTTTT. Filled out from reference TRBV7-9 and TRBJ2-2, the complete variable domain reads DTGVSQNPRHKITKRGQNVTFRCDPISEHNRLYWYRQTLGQGPEFLTYFQNEAQLEKSRLLSDRFSAERPKGSFSTLEIQRTEQGDSAMYLCASSFPAGELFFGEGSRLTVL.

This rearrangement joins TRBV7-8 to TRBJ1-1; D remains unclear. Germline CDR1 is SGHVS and CDR2 is FQNEAQ. Trimming stripped 4 bases from V and 2 bases from J, with 14 bases between. This CDR3 contains 15 residues. The CDR3 reads CASSSTYRQNTEAFF. CDR3 coding DNA: TGTGCCAGCAGCTCCACATATAGGCAAAACACTGAAGCTTTCTTT.